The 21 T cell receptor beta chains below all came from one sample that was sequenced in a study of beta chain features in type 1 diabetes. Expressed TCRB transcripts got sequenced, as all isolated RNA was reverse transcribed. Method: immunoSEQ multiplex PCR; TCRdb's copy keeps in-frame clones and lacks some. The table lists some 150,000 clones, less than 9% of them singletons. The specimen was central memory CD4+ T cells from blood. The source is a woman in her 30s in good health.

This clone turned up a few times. The CDR3 region is CASSQDPPGQGIAFF. CDR3 DNA sequence: TGCGCCAGCAGCCAAGACCCTCCGGGACAGGGGATAGCTTTCTTT. The J gene is TRBJ1-1, the V gene TRBV4-3; the match to TRBD1 covers 10 bases. This CDR3 has 15 residues. The germline V gene has CDR1 LGHNA and CDR2 YSLEER. V shed 0 bases, J shed 10 bases, and the junction held 8 bases outside the gene matches.

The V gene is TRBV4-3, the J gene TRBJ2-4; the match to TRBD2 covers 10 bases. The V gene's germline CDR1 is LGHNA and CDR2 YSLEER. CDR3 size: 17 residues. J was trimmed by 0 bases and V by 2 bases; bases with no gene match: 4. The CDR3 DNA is TGCGCCAGCAGCCAAAGAGCGGGAGGGATAGCCAAAAACATTCAGTACTTC. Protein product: CASSQRAGGIAKNIQYF.

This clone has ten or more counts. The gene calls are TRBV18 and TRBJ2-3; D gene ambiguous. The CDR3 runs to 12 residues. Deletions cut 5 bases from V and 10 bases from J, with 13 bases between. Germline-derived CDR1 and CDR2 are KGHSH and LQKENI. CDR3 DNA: TGTGCCAGCTCAATGCAAGAGTTGGCGCAGTATTTT. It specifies CASSMQELAQYF.

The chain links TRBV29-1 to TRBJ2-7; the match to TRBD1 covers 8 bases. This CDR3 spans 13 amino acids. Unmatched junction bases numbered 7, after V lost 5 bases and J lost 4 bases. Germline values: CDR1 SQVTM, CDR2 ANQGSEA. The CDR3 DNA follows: TGCAGCGTTAGTGGACAGGGCGTATACGAGCAGTACTTC. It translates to CSVSGQGVYEQYF.

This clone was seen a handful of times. DNA of the CDR3: TGTGCCAGTTCCCCATCAGCGGGAGTAGGAGAGACCCAGTACTTC. It codes for CASSPSAGVGETQYF. The chain combines TRBV2 with TRBJ2-5; TRBD2 aligns across 8 bases. Germline V lookup: CDR1 SNHLY, CDR2 FYNNEI. V lost 9 bases and J lost 4; bases outside the gene matches: 13. CDR3 length: 15 amino acids.

CDR3 amino acids: CASSILASSYNEQFF. The CDR3 coding sequence is TGTGCCAGCAGCATTCTAGCGAGCTCCTACAATGAGCAGTTCTTC. V and J are TRBV9 and TRBJ2-1, with a tentative D call TRBD2 (6 bases). Germline CDR1 SGDLS, CDR2 YYNGEE. The CDR3 covers 15 residues. Trimming shortened V by 4 bases and J by 0 bases, and 11 bases separated the two germline ends.

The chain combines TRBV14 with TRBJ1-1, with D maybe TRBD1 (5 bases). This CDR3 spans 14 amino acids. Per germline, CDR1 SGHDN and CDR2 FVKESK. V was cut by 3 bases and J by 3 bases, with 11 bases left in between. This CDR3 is CASSQMTEYTEAFF. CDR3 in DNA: TGTGCCAGCAGCCAGATGACAGAATACACTGAAGCTTTCTTT.

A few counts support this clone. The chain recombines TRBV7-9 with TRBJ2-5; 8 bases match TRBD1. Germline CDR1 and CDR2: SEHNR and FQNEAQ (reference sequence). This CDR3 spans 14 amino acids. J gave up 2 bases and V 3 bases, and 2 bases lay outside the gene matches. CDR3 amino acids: CASSFGQGQETQYF. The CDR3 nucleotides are TGTGCCAGCAGCTTTGGACAGGGTCAAGAGACCCAGTACTTC.

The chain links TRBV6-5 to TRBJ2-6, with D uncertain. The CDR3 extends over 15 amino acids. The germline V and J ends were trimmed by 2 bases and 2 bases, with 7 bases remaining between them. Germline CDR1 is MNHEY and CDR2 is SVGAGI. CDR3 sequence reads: CASSYPVAGANVLTF. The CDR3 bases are TGTGCCAGCAGTTACCCCGTTGCTGGGGCCAACGTCCTGACTTTC.

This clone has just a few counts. The CDR3 spells CARRLAVYNEQFF. The CDR3, as DNA: TGTGCCAGGAGACTAGCGGTCTACAATGAGCAGTTCTTC. The gene calls are TRBV7-3 and TRBJ2-1, with 9 bases fitting TRBD2. Germline CDR1 reads SGHTA; CDR2 reads FQGTGA. The CDR3 contains 13 residues. The ends lost 9 bases at V and 3 bases at J; junction bases unmatched: 3.

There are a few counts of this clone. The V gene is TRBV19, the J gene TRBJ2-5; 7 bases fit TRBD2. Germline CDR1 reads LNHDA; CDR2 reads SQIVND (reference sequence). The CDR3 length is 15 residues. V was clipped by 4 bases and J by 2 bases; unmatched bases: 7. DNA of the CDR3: TGTGCCAGTAGTAACGGGAGGCAGAAACAAGAGACCCAGTACTTC. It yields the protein CASSNGRQKQETQYF.

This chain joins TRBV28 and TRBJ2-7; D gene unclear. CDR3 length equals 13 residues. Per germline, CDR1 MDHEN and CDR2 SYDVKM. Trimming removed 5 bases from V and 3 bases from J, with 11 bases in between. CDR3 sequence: CASSPQAGYEQYF. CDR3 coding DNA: TGTGCCAGCAGTCCCCAGGCCGGCTACGAGCAGTACTTC.

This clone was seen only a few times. CDR3 residues: CASGGHVQGDYGYTF. In nucleotides, the CDR3 is TGTGCCAGCGGCGGTCATGTACAGGGGGATTATGGCTACACCTTC. The chain couples TRBV5-4 to TRBJ1-2; 8 bases are shared with TRBD1. The germline CDR1 and CDR2 sequences are SGHNT and YYREEE (reference sequence). The CDR3 extends over 15 amino acids. The trim removed 7 bases at V and 5 bases at J, leaving 13 bases unmatched.

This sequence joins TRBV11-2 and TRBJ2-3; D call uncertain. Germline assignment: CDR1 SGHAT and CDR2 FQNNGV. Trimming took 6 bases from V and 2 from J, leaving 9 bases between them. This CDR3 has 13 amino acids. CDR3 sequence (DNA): TGTGCCAGCAGTCCCTCCCCCACAGATACGCAGTATTTT. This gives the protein CASSPSPTDTQYF.

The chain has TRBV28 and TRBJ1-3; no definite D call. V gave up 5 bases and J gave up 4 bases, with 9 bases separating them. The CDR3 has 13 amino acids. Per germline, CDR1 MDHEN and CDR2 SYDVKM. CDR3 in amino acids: CASSRFAGNTIYF. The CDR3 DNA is TGTGCCAGCAGTCGATTCGCGGGAAACACCATATATTTT. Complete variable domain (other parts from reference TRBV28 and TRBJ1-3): DVKVTQSSRYLVKRTGEKVFLECVQDMDHENMFWYRQDPGLGLRLIYFSYDVKMKEKGDIPEGYSVSREKKERFSLILESASTNQTSMYLCASSRFAGNTIYFGEGSWLTVV.

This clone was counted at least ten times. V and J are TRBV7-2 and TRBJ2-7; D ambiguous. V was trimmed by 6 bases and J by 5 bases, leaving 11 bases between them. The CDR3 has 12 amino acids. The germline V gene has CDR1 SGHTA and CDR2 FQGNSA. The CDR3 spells CASSSFSHEQYF. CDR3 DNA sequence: TGTGCCAGCAGTTCCTTCTCTCACGAGCAGTACTTC.

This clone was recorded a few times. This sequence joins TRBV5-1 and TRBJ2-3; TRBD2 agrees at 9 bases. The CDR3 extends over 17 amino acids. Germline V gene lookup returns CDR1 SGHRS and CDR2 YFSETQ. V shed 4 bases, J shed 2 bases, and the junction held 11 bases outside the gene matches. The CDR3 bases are TGCGCCAGCAGCGTCAACGGTGCGGGAGGGCCCACAGATACGCAGTATTTT. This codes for CASSVNGAGGPTDTQYF.

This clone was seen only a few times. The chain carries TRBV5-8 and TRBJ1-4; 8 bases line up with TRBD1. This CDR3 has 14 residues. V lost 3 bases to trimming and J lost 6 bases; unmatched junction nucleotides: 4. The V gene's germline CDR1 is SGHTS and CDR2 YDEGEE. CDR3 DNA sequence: TGTGCCAGCAGCTCAGGACAGGGCGATGAAAAACTGTTTTTT. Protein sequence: CASSSGQGDEKLFF.

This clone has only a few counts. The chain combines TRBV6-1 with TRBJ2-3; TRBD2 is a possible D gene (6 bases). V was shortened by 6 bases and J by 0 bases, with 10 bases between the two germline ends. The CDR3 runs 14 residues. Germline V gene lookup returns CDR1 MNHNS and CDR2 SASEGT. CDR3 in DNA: TGTGCCAGCAGCGGAGGGACTAGCACAGATACGCAGTATTTT. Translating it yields CASSGGTSTDTQYF.

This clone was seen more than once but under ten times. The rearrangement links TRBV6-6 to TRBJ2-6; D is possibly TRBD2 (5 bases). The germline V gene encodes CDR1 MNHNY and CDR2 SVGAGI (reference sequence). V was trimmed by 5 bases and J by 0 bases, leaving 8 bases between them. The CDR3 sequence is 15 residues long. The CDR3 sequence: CASSRLHSGANVLTF. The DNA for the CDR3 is TGTGCCAGCAGTAGACTACACTCTGGGGCCAACGTCCTGACTTTC.

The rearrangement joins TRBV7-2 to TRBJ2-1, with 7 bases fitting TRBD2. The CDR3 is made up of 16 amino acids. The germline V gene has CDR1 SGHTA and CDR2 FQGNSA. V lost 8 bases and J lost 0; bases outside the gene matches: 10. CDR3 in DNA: TGTGCCAGCTCTGGGAGGGCCGGTGGCTCCTACAATGAGCAGTTCTTC. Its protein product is CASSGRAGGSYNEQFF.